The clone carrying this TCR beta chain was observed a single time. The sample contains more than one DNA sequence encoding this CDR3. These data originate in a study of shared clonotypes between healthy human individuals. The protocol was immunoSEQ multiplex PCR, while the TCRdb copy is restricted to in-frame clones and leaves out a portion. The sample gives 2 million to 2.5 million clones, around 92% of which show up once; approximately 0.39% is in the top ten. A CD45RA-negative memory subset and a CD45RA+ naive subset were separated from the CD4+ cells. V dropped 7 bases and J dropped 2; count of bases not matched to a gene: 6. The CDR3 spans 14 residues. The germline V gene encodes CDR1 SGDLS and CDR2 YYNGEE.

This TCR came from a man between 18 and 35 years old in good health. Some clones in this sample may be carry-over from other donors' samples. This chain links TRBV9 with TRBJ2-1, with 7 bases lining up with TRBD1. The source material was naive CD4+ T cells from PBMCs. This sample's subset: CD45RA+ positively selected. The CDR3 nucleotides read TGTGCCAGCTCTCGGGACAGAGCCTACAATGAGCAGTTCTTC. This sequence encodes CASSRDRAYNEQFF.